This entry lists 27 T cell receptor beta chains sequenced from one sample in a study of blood T cell repertoires in COVID-19. Assay used: immunoSEQ multiplex PCR; TCRdb lists only in-frame clones, some missing. The sample has under 450,000 clones, about 80% seen once. The sequencing sample was made of peripheral blood. These receptors originate from a human donor with acute or convalescent COVID-19. The donor label of this sample is uncertain.

V is TRBV10-3 and J is TRBJ1-1; TRBD1 aligns across 7 bases. The J segment lost 4 bases and the V segment lost 7 bases, leaving 9 bases of the junction unmatched. The length of the CDR3 is 14 residues. Per the germline V gene, CDR1 is ENHRY and CDR2 is SYGVKD. The CDR3 region is CAITRQGVATEAFF. The CDR3, as DNA: TGTGCCATCACTAGACAGGGAGTCGCCACTGAAGCTTTCTTT.

Only one count was recorded for this clone. The genes are TRBV19 and TRBJ2-3; TRBD2 matches at 7 bases. Germline trimming cut 3 bases from V and 4 bases from J; bases unmatched to any gene: 10. There are 16 residues in the CDR3. CDR1 is LNHDA, CDR2 SQIVND, per germline (reference sequence). The CDR3 coding sequence is TGTGCCAGTAGTATGTTCTCGCCAGGGAGGGCAGATACGCAGTATTTT. It is translated as CASSMFSPGRADTQYF.

This clone was seen a single time. The chain recombines TRBV7-6 with TRBJ2-2; TRBD2 agrees at 8 bases. After removal of 5 bases from V and 6 bases from J, the junction contained 8 bases not matched to a gene. The CDR3 covers 15 residues. Germline V gene data show CDR1 as SGHVS and CDR2 as FNYEAQ. The CDR3 region has the DNA TGTGCCAGCAGCAACAGCGGGAGCGTCCCCGGGGAGCTGTTTTTT. Its protein product is CASSNSGSVPGELFF.

This chain joins TRBV3-1 (or the pseudogene TRBV3-2) and TRBJ1-1, with 7 bases aligning to TRBD1. The CDR3 sequence is 14 residues long. The V and J ends lost 5 bases and 3 bases, in that order; junction bases with no gene match: 6. CDR1 LGHDT and CDR2 YNNKEL come from the germline V gene (reference sequence). The CDR3 DNA is TGTGCCAGCAGCGCACAGGGGAGTTACACTGAAGCTTTCTTT. Translation: CASSAQGSYTEAFF.

This chain joins TRBV27 and TRBJ2-3; the D gene is possibly TRBD2 (6 bases). Germline V gives CDR1 MNHEY, CDR2 SMNVEV (reference sequence). Trimming shortened V by 8 bases and J by 0 bases, and 15 bases separated the two germline ends. The CDR3 runs 15 residues. This chain's CDR3 is CASGQWGVSTDTQYF. The CDR3 coding sequence is TGTGCCAGCGGCCAGTGGGGGGTCAGCACAGATACGCAGTATTTT.

V usage is TRBV9 and J usage is TRBJ1-1, with D possibly being TRBD1 (5 bases). Per germline, CDR1 SGDLS and CDR2 YYNGEE. V lost 0 bases and J lost 6, with 12 bases in between. This CDR3 spans 14 amino acids. CDR3 nucleotides: TGTGCCAGCAGCGTAGCGGGGGAAGGAGCTGAAGCTTTCTTT. Protein sequence: CASSVAGEGAEAFF.

The V and J genes are TRBV2 and TRBJ1-2; 12 bases are a match to TRBD1. The ends lost 0 bases at V and 2 bases at J; junction bases unmatched: 4. The CDR3 spans 17 residues. The V gene's germline CDR1 is SNHLY and CDR2 FYNNEI. This CDR3 reads CASSEAIGTGGNYGYTF. CDR3 DNA sequence: TGTGCCAGCAGTGAAGCGATAGGGACAGGGGGCAACTATGGCTACACCTTC.

The gene calls are TRBV15 and TRBJ1-2; the match to TRBD1 covers 7 bases. The junction had 11 bases not matched to a gene; V was cut back by 3 bases and J by 4 bases. Per the germline V gene, CDR1 is LNHNV and CDR2 is YYDKDF (reference sequence). The CDR3 has 16 residues. The CDR3 region has the DNA TGTGCCACCAGCAGTCATCGGGACAGCAATCTCTATGGCTACACCTTC. As protein: CATSSHRDSNLYGYTF.

The V gene is TRBV30, the J gene TRBJ1-5; D is perhaps TRBD1 (6 bases). The germline V gene encodes CDR1 GTSNPN and CDR2 SVGIG (reference sequence). V was shortened by 3 bases and J by 4 bases, with 13 bases between the two germline ends. There are 14 residues in the CDR3. CDR3 nucleotide sequence: TGTGCCTGGAGCCAATTTCAGGGGAATCAGCCCCAGCATTTT. Translation gives CAWSQFQGNQPQHF.

Details on this clone: Other DNA sequences in the sample encode the same CDR3. This chain joins TRBV12-3 or TRBV12-4 and TRBJ1-1; the D is unclear. The CDR3 contains 13 residues. Trimming shortened V by 7 bases and J by 4 bases, and 13 bases separated the two germline ends. The CDR3 region is CASTLGGSTEAFF. In DNA, the CDR3 is TGTGCCAGCACCTTGGGAGGGTCCACTGAAGCTTTCTTT.

The V call is TRBV13, the J call TRBJ1-2; D gene uncertain. V lost 7 bases, J lost 4 bases, and 10 bases lay in between. The CDR3 spans 12 residues. Germline lookup yields CDR1 PRHDT and CDR2 FYEKMQ (reference sequence). CDR3 residues: CASNRMSYGYTF. CDR3 bases: TGTGCCAGCAACCGTATGAGCTATGGCTACACCTTC. Supplemented by reference TRBV13 and TRBJ1-2, the full variable domain reads AAGVIQSPRHLIKEKRETATLKCYPIPRHDTVYWYQQGPGQDPQFLISFYEKMQSDKGSIPDRFSAQQFSDYHSELNMSSLELGDSALYFCASNRMSYGYTFGSGTRLTVV.

The chain is built from TRBV2 and TRBJ1-1; D unresolved. The CDR3 has 18 amino acids. Trimming cost V 3 bases and J 1 base, with 21 bases left between them. Germline V lookup: CDR1 SNHLY, CDR2 FYNNEI. CDR3 sequence (DNA): TGTGCCAGCAGTGAGCTCGGTCCTCGATCAAGTCGGAACACTGAAGCTTTCTTT. It encodes CASSELGPRSSRNTEAFF.

This chain joins TRBV6-6 and TRBJ2-7; possibly TRBD1 for D (5 bases). Germline V gives CDR1 MNHNY, CDR2 SVGAGI (reference sequence). The CDR3 runs 14 residues. Trimming took off 4 bases at V and 1 base at J, with 11 bases between the two ends. The CDR3 nucleotides read TGTGCCAGCAGTTCCAACCAGGGATCCTACGAGCAGTACTTC. Amino acid sequence: CASSSNQGSYEQYF.

The chain combines TRBV7-2 with TRBJ2-2; D is unclear. The CDR3 sequence is 13 residues long. V lost 3 bases and J 0 bases, leaving 2 bases between the germline ends. Germline loops: CDR1 SGHTA, CDR2 FQGNSA. This CDR3 is CASSFTNTGELFF. The CDR3 DNA sequence: TGTGCCAGCAGCTTTACGAACACCGGGGAGCTGTTTTTT.

The chain recombines TRBV10-2 with TRBJ1-1, with TRBD1 identical over 7 bases. V was clipped by 7 bases and J by 5 bases; unmatched bases: 10. Germline V gene sequence: CDR1 WSHSY, CDR2 SAAADI. The CDR3 extends over 14 amino acids. The DNA of the CDR3 is TGCGCCAGCACAGGGGGAGGCTTGGGGACTGAAGCTTTCTTT. Protein sequence: CASTGGGLGTEAFF.

This clone has only one observation. The identical CDR3 is also encoded by other nucleotide sequences in the sample. The chain uses TRBV3-1 (or the pseudogene TRBV3-2) and TRBJ2-1; 9 bases line up with TRBD2. Germline V CDR1 and CDR2: LGHDT, YNNKEL (reference sequence). This CDR3 comprises 15 residues. V lost 4 bases to trimming and J lost 3 bases; unmatched junction nucleotides: 4. Here the CDR3 DNA reads TGTGCCAGCAGCCGGGCAGCGGGGGGCTACAATGAGCAGTTCTTC. It is translated as CASSRAAGGYNEQFF.

In this sample, this clone turned up once. The chain recombines TRBV6-5 with TRBJ2-5, with 10 bases lining up with TRBD1. V lost 7 bases and J lost 4; bases outside the gene matches: 9. This CDR3 spans 15 amino acids. The germline V gene encodes CDR1 MNHEY and CDR2 SVGAGI. Here the CDR3 reads CASKLTGGMLETQYF. The CDR3, as DNA: TGTGCCAGCAAGCTGACAGGGGGCATGTTAGAGACCCAGTACTTC.

The chain recombines TRBV19 with TRBJ2-3, with D perhaps TRBD2 (6 bases). This CDR3 is built from 16 residues. Germline-derived CDR1 and CDR2 are LNHDA and SQIVND (reference sequence). V shed 3 bases and J shed 5 bases, with 18 bases lying between them. The CDR3 loop is CASSIPTSGRGDTQYF. The CDR3 DNA follows: TGTGCCAGTAGTATCCCCACAAGCGGGCGGGGAGATACGCAGTATTTT.

V and J are TRBV5-1 and TRBJ2-1, with D perhaps TRBD2 (6 bases). This CDR3 has 16 amino acids. Germline V gene data show CDR1 as SGHRS and CDR2 as YFSETQ. Trimming took 0 bases from V and 2 from J, leaving 12 bases between them. The CDR3 DNA is TGCGCCAGCAGCTTGGAGCCCGGAGGGACCTACAATGAGCAGTTCTTC. Encoded protein: CASSLEPGGTYNEQFF.

The rearrangement uses TRBV11-2 and TRBJ1-4; D unclear. The V and J ends lost 4 bases and 8 bases respectively, with 5 bases between them. Germline values: CDR1 SGHAT, CDR2 FQNNGV. This CDR3 comprises 11 residues. In DNA, the CDR3 is TGTGCCAGCAGCTCCTTCGAAAAACTGTTTTTT. Protein: CASSSFEKLFF.

The V call is TRBV19, the J call TRBJ1-2; D gene uncertain. This CDR3 contains 15 residues. V was clipped by 5 bases and J by 4 bases, with 17 bases between them. CDR1 is LNHDA, CDR2 SQIVND, per germline (reference sequence). The CDR3 DNA reads TGTGCCAGTAGTGGGCCCACGCGGGGTAGCTATGGCTACACCTTC. Protein product: CASSGPTRGSYGYTF. Supplemented by reference TRBV19 and TRBJ1-2, the full variable domain reads DGGITQSPKYLFRKEGQNVTLSCEQNLNHDAMYWYRQDPGQGLRLIYYSQIVNDFQKGDIAEGYSVSREKKESFPLTVTSAQKNPTAFYLCASSGPTRGSYGYTFGSGTRLTVV.

The chain combines TRBV6-1 with TRBJ1-2; D is perhaps TRBD1 (5 bases). The CDR3 is made up of 15 amino acids. V lost 6 bases to trimming and J lost 8 bases, with 22 bases between them. CDR1 is MNHNS, CDR2 SASEGT, per germline. The CDR3 reads CASRGGVEATWGYTF. The CDR3, as DNA: TGTGCCAGCAGGGGGGGTGTTGAAGCCACTTGGGGCTACACCTTC.

This chain links TRBV6-6 with TRBJ2-1; 10 bases line up with TRBD2. Germline V gene data show CDR1 as MNHNY and CDR2 as SVGAGI (reference sequence). The CDR3 contains 16 residues. Trimming at V came to 0 bases and at J to 5 bases, leaving 4 bases not matched to a gene. This chain's CDR3 is CASSYSRAGGDNEQFF. Here the CDR3 DNA reads TGTGCCAGCAGTTACTCGAGAGCGGGAGGGGACAATGAGCAGTTCTTC.

This sequence joins TRBV29-1 and TRBJ1-1; 9 bases agree with TRBD1. The CDR3 sequence is 15 residues long. Germline loops: CDR1 SQVTM, CDR2 ANQGSEA. J gave up 2 bases and V 5 bases, and 9 bases lay outside the gene matches. The DNA for the CDR3 is TGCAGCGTTCACCCACGGGGACAGGGCAACACTGAAGCTTTCTTT. Translating it yields CSVHPRGQGNTEAFF. Supplemented by reference TRBV29-1 and TRBJ1-1, the full variable domain reads SAVISQKPSRDICQRGTSLTIQCQVDSQVTMMFWYRQQPGQSLTLIATANQGSEATYESGFVIDKFPISRPNLTFSTLTVSNMSPEDSSIYLCSVHPRGQGNTEAFFGQGTRLTVV.

The rearrangement uses TRBV7-6 and TRBJ2-1, with 12 bases matching TRBD2. In germline, CDR1 is SGHVS, CDR2 FNYEAQ. The junction had 12 bases not matched to a gene; V was cut back by 5 bases and J by 7 bases. This CDR3 comprises 17 residues. CDR3 protein: CASSPRLAGVSYNEQFF. The CDR3 bases are TGTGCCAGCAGCCCTCGACTAGCGGGAGTTTCTTATAATGAGCAGTTCTTC.

The chain joins TRBV7-9 to TRBJ1-5; no reliable D call. Germline V CDR1 and CDR2: SEHNR, FQNEAQ (reference sequence). This CDR3 contains 14 residues. V lost 0 bases and J 5 bases, leaving 8 bases between the germline ends. CDR3 sequence: CASSLAAGHQPQHF. CDR3 in DNA: TGTGCCAGCAGCTTAGCTGCTGGCCATCAGCCCCAGCATTTT.

In its sample, this clone was seen a few times. The rearrangement uses TRBV5-1 and TRBJ1-1; the D is unclear. Germline assignment: CDR1 SGHRS and CDR2 YFSETQ. The CDR3 contains 14 residues. The germline V and J ends were trimmed by 0 bases and 6 bases, with 12 bases remaining between them. This CDR3 reads CASSLAAGLPEAFF. CDR3 coding DNA: TGCGCCAGCAGCTTGGCGGCAGGTCTCCCTGAAGCTTTCTTT.